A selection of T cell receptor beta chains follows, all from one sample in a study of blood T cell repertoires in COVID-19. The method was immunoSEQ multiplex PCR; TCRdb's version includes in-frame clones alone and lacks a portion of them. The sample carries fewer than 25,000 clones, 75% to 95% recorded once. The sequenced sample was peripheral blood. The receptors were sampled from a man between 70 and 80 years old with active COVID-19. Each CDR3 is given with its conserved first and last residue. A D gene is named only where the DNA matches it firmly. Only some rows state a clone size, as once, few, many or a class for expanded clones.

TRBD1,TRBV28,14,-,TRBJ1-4,TGTGCCAGCAGTCTCCAGGGGGGAAATGAAAAACTGTTTTTT,CASSLQGGNEKLFF
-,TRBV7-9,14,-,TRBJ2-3,TGTGCCAGCAGCTTAGAACGAGCTACAGATACGCAGTATTTT,CASSLERATDTQYF
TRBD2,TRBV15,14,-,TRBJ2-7,TGTGCCACCAGTGGAGGGCGGGAGGGCCACGAGCAGTACTTC,CATSGGREGHEQYF
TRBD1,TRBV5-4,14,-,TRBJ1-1,TGTGCCAGCAGCTTCGACAGGGCGGGCACTGAAGCTTTCTTT,CASSFDRAGTEAFF
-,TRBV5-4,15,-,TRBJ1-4,TGTGCCAGCAGCTTGTTCTCCTCCCGGGGTGAAAAACTGTTTTTT,CASSLFSSRGEKLFF
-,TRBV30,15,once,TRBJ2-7,TGTGCCTGGAGTGTAAAAGGGAGGTCGGCCTACGAGCAGTACTTC,CAWSVKGRSAYEQYF
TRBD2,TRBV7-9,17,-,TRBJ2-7,TGTGCCAGCAGCTTAAGCGGGAGGGGTGGGTTAAGGGCCGAGCAGTACTTC,CASSLSGRGGLRAEQYF
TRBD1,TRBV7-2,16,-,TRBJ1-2,TGTGCCAGCAGCGCCGAGAGAACAGGGGTCGGCTATGGCTACACCTTC,CASSAERTGVGYGYTF
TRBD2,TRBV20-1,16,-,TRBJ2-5,TGCAGTGCTAGTTGGCGGGGGGGAAGTTTCCAAGAGACCCAGTACTTC,CSASWRGGSFQETQYF
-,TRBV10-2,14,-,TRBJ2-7,TGCGCCAGCAGTGGCCCACAGAGTTCCTACGAGCAGTACTTC,CASSGPQSSYEQYF
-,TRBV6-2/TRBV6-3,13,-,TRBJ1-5,TGTGCCAGCAGTCAGGGTTATGGGCAGCCCCAGCATTTT,CASSQGYGQPQHF
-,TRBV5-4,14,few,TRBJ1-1,TGTGCCAGCAGCTTGGCCAGGGCCAACACTGAAGCTTTCTTT,CASSLARANTEAFF
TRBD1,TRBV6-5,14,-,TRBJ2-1,TGTGCCAGCAGACCCCGGGACAGCTACAATGAGCAGTTCTTC,CASRPRDSYNEQFF